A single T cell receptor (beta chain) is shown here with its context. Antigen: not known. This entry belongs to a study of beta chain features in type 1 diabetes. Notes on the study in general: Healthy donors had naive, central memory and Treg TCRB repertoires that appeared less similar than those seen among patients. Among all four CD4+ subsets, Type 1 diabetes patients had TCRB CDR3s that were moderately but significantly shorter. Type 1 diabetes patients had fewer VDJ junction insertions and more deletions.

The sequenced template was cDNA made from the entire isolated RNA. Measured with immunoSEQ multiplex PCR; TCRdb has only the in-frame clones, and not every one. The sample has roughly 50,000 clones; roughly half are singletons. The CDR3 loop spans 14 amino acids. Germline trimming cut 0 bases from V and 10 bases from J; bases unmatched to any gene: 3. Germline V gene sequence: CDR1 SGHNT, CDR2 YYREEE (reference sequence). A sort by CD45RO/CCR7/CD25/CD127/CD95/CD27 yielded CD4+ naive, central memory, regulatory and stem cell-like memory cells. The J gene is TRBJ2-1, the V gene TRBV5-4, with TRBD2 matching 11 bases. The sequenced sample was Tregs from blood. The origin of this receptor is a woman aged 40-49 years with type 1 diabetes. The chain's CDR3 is CASSLGLAGREQFF. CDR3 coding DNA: TGTGCCAGCAGCTTGGGACTAGCGGGAAGGGAGCAGTTCTTC.